This is a list of T cell receptor beta chains from one sample in a study of T cells after yellow fever vaccination. One entry per CDR3 protein, called by TCRdb with MiXCR from the 5' RACE reads. The data contain 300,000 to 400,000 distinct CDR3 sequences, around 3.9% of them singletons. Sequencing was performed on PBMCs, taken 5 days after the yellow fever booster vaccination. Receptors originate from a man between 18 and 29 years old who received the YFV17D yellow fever vaccine. Both conserved end residues are part of each CDR3. Fields, in order: J gene, D gene, V gene, clone size, CDR3 DNA, CDR3 protein. A D gene is named only where the DNA matches it firmly. For some rows the clone size is stated as once, few or many, or as a class when expanded; others skip it.

>TRBJ2-3|NA|TRBV10-3|many
TGTGCCATCAGTGAGTCGCAGGAGCCGCCTCGGGGCACAGATACGCAGTATTTT
CAISESQEPPRGTDTQYF
>TRBJ2-3|NA|TRBV6-1|NA
TGTGCCAGCCTCCCTGGTCACAACCTTGGGGATACGCAGTATTTT
CASLPGHNLGDTQYF
>TRBJ1-1|NA|TRBV5-1|many
TGCGCCAGCAGCACACGGGCGTCGGGCGCTGAAGCTTTCTTT
CASSTRASGAEAFF
>TRBJ2-5|TRBD2|TRBV7-2|many
TGTGCCAGCAGCTTAACGCGGACTAGCGGGGGTGAGACCCAGTACTTC
CASSLTRTSGGETQYF
>TRBJ2-2|NA|TRBV5-1|many
TGCGCCAGCAGTATCGGAGCCAACACCGGGGAGCTGTTTTTT
CASSIGANTGELFF
>TRBJ2-6|NA|TRBV5-1|NA
TGCGCCAGCAGCTTAGGGGCTCCTGGGGCCAACGTCCTGACTTTC
CASSLGAPGANVLTF
>TRBJ2-2|NA|TRBV12-3/TRBV12-4|few
TGTGCCAGCACCTGGGGGGGGGCCTCTCCCGGGGAGCTGTTTTTT
CASTWGGASPGELFF
>TRBJ1-4|NA|TRBV6-2/TRBV6-3|NA
TGTGCCAGCTCCCCGCGGGTTGGCAGCTCGGATGAAAAACTGTTTTTT
CASSPRVGSSDEKLFF
>TRBJ1-6|NA|TRBV20-1|few
TGCAGTGCAAGGGACGACCCTAATTCACCCCTCCACTTT
CSARDDPNSPLHF
>TRBJ1-5|NA|TRBV20-1|NA
TGCAGTGCCAGCCACAGGGCCGACAATCAGCCCCAGCATTTT
CSASHRADNQPQHF
>TRBJ2-3|NA|TRBV11-2|few
TGTGCCAGCAGCCCTGAGAACTACGATACGCAGTATTTT
CASSPENYDTQYF
>TRBJ2-7|NA|TRBV7-9|NA
TGTGCCAGCAGCTTAGGGGCGGCCCACCAGTACTTC
CASSLGAAHQYF
>TRBJ2-6|TRBD1|TRBV5-1|few
TGCGCCAGCAGCTTGGCTTTCGGACAGGGGGCCGCCGGGGCCAACGTCCTGACTTTC
CASSLAFGQGAAGANVLTF
>TRBJ1-1|NA|TRBV4-3|NA
TGCGCCAGCAGCCAAGTGCCAGGGTCGGTGACCACTGAAGCTTTCTTT
CASSQVPGSVTTEAFF
>TRBJ2-4|TRBD1|TRBV4-1|many
TGCGCCAGCAGCCAAGGGCCCGCAGGGGGAGACAAAAACATTCAGTACTTC
CASSQGPAGGDKNIQYF
>TRBJ2-5|TRBD2|TRBV7-2|few
TGTGCCAGCAGCTTAGTTGGCGGGGGGGTACCTGGAGAGACCCAGTACTTC
CASSLVGGGVPGETQYF
>TRBJ1-4|NA|TRBV27|NA
TGTGCCAGCAGTTTTGTCAGGGACGAAAAACTGTTTTTT
CASSFVRDEKLFF
>TRBJ1-5|TRBD1|TRBV10-3|medium-sized
TGTGCCATCAGTGATTTTGACAGGGTGGGTCAGCCCCAGCATTTT
CAISDFDRVGQPQHF
>TRBJ2-3|NA|TRBV6-2/TRBV6-3|few
TGTGCCAGCAGTTACGCTCGGGAATCCACAGATACGCAGTATTTT
CASSYARESTDTQYF
>TRBJ2-3|TRBD2|TRBV7-2|many
TGTGCCAGCAGCTTAGGCGCGGGGGGGAGCACAGATACGCAGTATTTT
CASSLGAGGSTDTQYF
>TRBJ2-1|TRBD2|TRBV7-9|NA
TGTGCCAGCAATAGCGGGGGCACCTACAATGAGCAGTTCTTC
CASNSGGTYNEQFF
>TRBJ1-2|NA|TRBV6-2/TRBV6-3|few
TGTGCCAGCAGTTCGGACGTCTATGGCTACACCTTC
CASSSDVYGYTF
>TRBJ1-1|NA|TRBV4-2|many
TGTGCCAGCAGCCAAGCTGCGGGGGAAGCTTTCTTT
CASSQAAGEAFF
>TRBJ1-2|NA|TRBV5-1|NA
TGCGCCAGCAGCAATACAGATATGGCCGGTGGCTACACCTTC
CASSNTDMAGGYTF
>TRBJ2-2|NA|TRBV19|few
TGTGCCAGTAATAGCGAAGGGTACACCGGGGAGCTGTTTTTT
CASNSEGYTGELFF
>TRBJ1-1|TRBD1|TRBV5-1|NA
TGCGCCAGCAGCCAATACAGGGGCACTGAAGCTTTCTTT
CASSQYRGTEAFF
>TRBJ1-2|TRBD1|TRBV4-3|NA
TGCGCCAGCAGCCCGGTAGGACAGGCGGTAAACTATGGCTACACCTTC
CASSPVGQAVNYGYTF
>TRBJ2-7|TRBD2|TRBV7-2|many
TGTGCCAGCAGCTTAAACGCGGGGGTAGGCGAGCAGTACTTC
CASSLNAGVGEQYF
>TRBJ1-5|NA|TRBV12-2|NA
TGTGCAAGTCGCCCCCGGGGGAGGGCGGAACAGCCCCAGCATTTT
CASRPRGRAEQPQHF
>TRBJ1-1|NA|TRBV6-1|many
TGTGCCAGCAGTGAAGTTGCCAGGGAAGCTTTCTTT
CASSEVAREAFF
>TRBJ2-3|NA|TRBV5-4|few
TGTGCCAGCAGCTCAGGGATTGGTGACACAGATACGCAGTATTTT
CASSSGIGDTDTQYF
>TRBJ1-4|NA|TRBV4-3|many
TGCGCCAGCAGCCACCAGGGTAATGAAAAACTGTTTTTT
CASSHQGNEKLFF
>TRBJ2-7|NA|TRBV7-6|many
TGTGCCAGCAGCGTAGGACAAGCCTACGAGCAGTACTTC
CASSVGQAYEQYF
>TRBJ2-2|NA|TRBV6-5|few
TGTGCCAGCAGTTACTCTACAGATGCCGGGGAGCTGTTTTTT
CASSYSTDAGELFF
>TRBJ1-5|NA|TRBV5-5|few
TGTGCCAGCAGCTTGCGTGGGGAAATTCAGCCCCAGCATTTT
CASSLRGEIQPQHF
>TRBJ1-5|TRBD1|TRBV12-3/TRBV12-4|NA
TGTGCCAGCAGGCCCACAGGGGCCAGCAATCAGCCCCAGCATTTT
CASRPTGASNQPQHF
>TRBJ1-2|NA|TRBV5-8|many
TGTGCCAGCAGTTTCGCCGGGACCCAGGCTCTCTATGGCTACACCTTC
CASSFAGTQALYGYTF
>TRBJ2-5|TRBD2|TRBV5-8|NA
TGTGCCAGCAGCTTGTGGGGCCTAGCGGGTGCGGAGACCCAGTACTTC
CASSLWGLAGAETQYF
>TRBJ2-2|NA|TRBV4-2|NA
TGTGCCAGCAGCCAAGAGTTCCTCTACGCGAACACCGGGGAGCTGTTTTTT
CASSQEFLYANTGELFF
>TRBJ2-5|TRBD1|TRBV7-2|few
TGTGCCAGCACCTGGACAGGGCTGGGAGAGACCCAGTACTTC
CASTWTGLGETQYF
>TRBJ1-1|TRBD1|TRBV5-1|few
TGCGCCAGCAGCTTGGGTCAGGGGGATTATATGAACACTGAAGCTTTCTTT
CASSLGQGDYMNTEAFF
>TRBJ2-3|NA|TRBV6-5|few
TGTGCCAGCACCTCCGGTGCAGATACGCAGTATTTT
CASTSGADTQYF
>TRBJ2-5|NA|TRBV10-3|many
TGTGCCATCAGACAGGGTCAAGAGACCCAGTACTTC
CAIRQGQETQYF
>TRBJ1-5|NA|TRBV2|few
TGTGCCAGCAGGGAGGGGTTTTTAGGGGGTTCGAAGGATCAGCCCCAGCATTTT
CASREGFLGGSKDQPQHF
>TRBJ2-1|TRBD2|TRBV7-6|many
TGTGCCAGCAGCGTCACTAGCGACACAGCGAACAATGAGCAGTTCTTC
CASSVTSDTANNEQFF
>TRBJ2-7|NA|TRBV21-1|few
TGTGCCAGCAGCTCCTATGACAGGTCTTTGATCAGTGAGCAGTACTTC
CASSSYDRSLISEQYF
>TRBJ2-3|TRBD2|TRBV5-8|few
TGTGCCAGCAGCTTGGACGGGGGGGTCAAATATACGCAGTATTTT
CASSLDGGVKYTQYF
>TRBJ1-2|NA|TRBV6-5|many
TGTGCCAGCAGTTACGGGGGAGTCAACTATGGCTACACCTTC
CASSYGGVNYGYTF
>TRBJ1-1|NA|TRBV7-9|NA
TGTGCCAGCACCCCCCTGATGAACACTGAAGCTTTCTTT
CASTPLMNTEAFF
>TRBJ1-1|NA|TRBV3-1|NA
TGTGCCAGCAGCCAAGACCCGGTATCCGCCGAAGCTTTCTTT
CASSQDPVSAEAFF
>TRBJ1-1|NA|TRBV29-1|NA
TGCAGCGTCGCACCCCTGTCTGAAGCTTTCTTT
CSVAPLSEAFF
>TRBJ2-2|NA|TRBV25-1|NA
TGTGCCAGCAGTGAATATTGGCAGGGAACCACCGGGGAGCTGTTTTTT
CASSEYWQGTTGELFF
>TRBJ1-5|TRBD1|TRBV5-1|many
TGCGCCAGCAGCTTGGACGACAGGGAAGATCAGCCCCAGCATTTT
CASSLDDREDQPQHF
>TRBJ1-4|NA|TRBV5-1|few
TGCGCCAGCAGCTTGAATCAGGTTGATGAAAAACTGTTTTTT
CASSLNQVDEKLFF
>TRBJ2-2|NA|TRBV6-5|many
TGTGCCAGCAGCCAATGGACAGATCGGGCCGGGGAGCTGTTTTTT
CASSQWTDRAGELFF
>TRBJ2-1|TRBD2|TRBV20-1|NA
TGCAGTGCGCCCGTAACTAGCGGGGGGGCAGATGAGCAGTTCTTC
CSAPVTSGGADEQFF
>TRBJ2-1|TRBD1|TRBV2|NA
TGTGCCAGCAGGACCTGGAGCAGGGGGCATGAGCAGTTCTTC
CASRTWSRGHEQFF
>TRBJ1-1|NA|TRBV5-1|NA
TGCGCCAGCAGCTTGTTGTCAGGGGAAAAGAACACTGAAGCTTTCTTT
CASSLLSGEKNTEAFF